This T cell receptor (beta chain) comes out of a study of blood T cell repertoires in COVID-19. Study overall: Spain, Italy and the United States supplied samples that represented acute and convalescent COVID-19.

The assay was immunoSEQ multiplex PCR, and TCRdb's table has in-frame clones only and misses some. The table has 150,000 to 250,000 clones, 80% to 85% seen once. The table lists this clone with a count of one. Participant reports of clinical history set cohort assignment. Trimming left V 3 bases short and J 10 bases short, with 9 bases between. This CDR3 contains 11 residues. Germline V gene sequence: CDR1 MDHEN, CDR2 SYDVKM. This receptor was taken from a man aged 40-49 years who had recovered from COVID-19. Input material: PBMCs or T cells enriched from blood (not recorded which). The V and J genes are TRBV28 and TRBJ1-1; no clear D gene. The CDR3: CASSLPTGAFF. The CDR3 bases are TGTGCCAGCAGTTTGCCCACCGGAGCTTTCTTT.